The 5 T cell receptor beta chains presented below share a single source sample, sequenced in a study of blood T cell repertoires in COVID-19. TCRdb keeps only in-frame clones here, not all; method: immunoSEQ multiplex PCR. The sample holds 150,000 to 200,000 clones, roughly nine tenths seen once. Sequencing input: peripheral blood. The origin of the receptors is a man aged 18 to 30 who had recovered from COVID-19.

J is TRBJ2-3 and V is TRBV5-1; D gene uncertain. Trimming cost V 2 bases and J 0 bases, with 7 bases left between them. The germline V gene has CDR1 SGHRS and CDR2 YFSETQ. The CDR3 extends over 14 amino acids. As DNA, the CDR3 is TGCGCCAGCAGCTTCGCGGAAAGCACAGATACGCAGTATTTT. This sequence encodes CASSFAESTDTQYF.

The V and J genes are TRBV5-6 and TRBJ2-5; tentatively, D is TRBD1 (6 bases). From germline, CDR1 is SGHDT and CDR2 YYEEEE. V gave up 4 bases and J gave up 5 bases, with 12 bases separating them. The CDR3 is 13 residues long. The CDR3: CASSTGHGETQYF. CDR3 coding DNA: TGTGCCAGCAGCACAGGGCACGGGGAGACCCAGTACTTC.

The V call is TRBV19, the J call TRBJ1-1; 10 bases are shared with TRBD1. Per the germline V gene, CDR1 is LNHDA and CDR2 is SQIVND (reference sequence). This CDR3 contains 14 residues. Trimming removed 1 base from V and 4 bases from J; junction bases left unmatched: 0. CDR3 DNA: TGTGCCAGTAGTATAGGGACAGGGGGCACTGAAGCTTTCTTT. Translation: CASSIGTGGTEAFF.

The rearrangement links TRBV6-2 or TRBV6-3 to TRBJ1-6, with D perhaps TRBD1 (6 bases). This CDR3 is built from 14 residues. Germline V gene lookup returns CDR1 MNHEY and CDR2 SVGEGT. Trimming took 5 bases from V and 5 from J, leaving 10 bases between them. Written as DNA, the CDR3 is TGTGCCAGCAGTGGACAGCTCAATAATTCACCCCTCCACTTT. Its translation is CASSGQLNNSPLHF.

The V call is TRBV5-5, the J call TRBJ2-3, with 8 bases aligning to TRBD1. CDR1 is SGHKS and CDR2 is YYEKEE in the germline V gene (reference sequence). The CDR3 sequence is 20 residues long. J was trimmed by 0 bases and V by 3 bases; bases with no gene match: 18. This CDR3 is CASSSLKHLQGAGSTDTQYF. CDR3 bases: TGTGCCAGCAGCTCACTTAAACACCTGCAGGGGGCGGGAAGCACAGATACGCAGTATTTT. The whole variable domain, remainder taken from reference TRBV5-5 and TRBJ2-3, is DAGVTQSPTHLIKTRGQQVTLRCSPISGHKSVSWYQQVLGQGPQFIFQYYEKEERGRGNFPDRFSARQFPNYSSELNVNALLLGDSALYLCASSSLKHLQGAGSTDTQYFGPGTRLTVL.